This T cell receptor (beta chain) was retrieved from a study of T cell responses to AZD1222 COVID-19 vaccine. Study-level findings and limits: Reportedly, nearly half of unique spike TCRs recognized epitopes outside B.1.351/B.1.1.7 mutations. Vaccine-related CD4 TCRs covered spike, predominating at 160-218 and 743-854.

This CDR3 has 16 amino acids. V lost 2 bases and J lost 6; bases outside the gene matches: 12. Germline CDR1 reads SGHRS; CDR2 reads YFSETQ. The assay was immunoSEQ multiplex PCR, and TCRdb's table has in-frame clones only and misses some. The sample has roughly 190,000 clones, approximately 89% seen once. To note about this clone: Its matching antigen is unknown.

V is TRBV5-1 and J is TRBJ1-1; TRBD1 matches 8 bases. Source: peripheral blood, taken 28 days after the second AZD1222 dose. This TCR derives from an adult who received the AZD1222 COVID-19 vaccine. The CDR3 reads CASSLGGTGRFAEAFF. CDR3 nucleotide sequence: TGCGCCAGCAGCTTAGGGGGGACAGGCCGGTTCGCTGAAGCTTTCTTT.